The clone carrying this T cell receptor (beta chain) was seen many times. The antigen remains undetermined. The data were obtained in a study of T cell repertoires in cytomegalovirus infection. Study results and caveats: The cumulative frequency of public TCR beta families identified carriers of CMV plus the relevant HLA. Clonotype analysis showed dominance of the ex vivo response by HLA-C-restricted CMV-specific TCR beta clonotypes.

The CDR3 loop spans 15 amino acids. J lost 3 bases, V lost 8 bases, and 10 bases had no gene match. The germline V gene has CDR1 MDHEN and CDR2 SYDVKM. TCRdb independently ran MiXCR on the reads; one entry per CDR3 protein. The sample consists of approximately 71,000 distinct CDR3 sequences, 3% to 4.5% of them appearing once. The sequence came from a human donor in good health (CMV status not recorded). Some clones in this sample may be carry-over from other donors' samples. V is TRBV28 and J is TRBJ2-5; 9 bases agree with TRBD2. Input material: PBMCs. DNA for the CDR3: TGTGCCAGCGCACTACCGGGACTAGCCGAAGAGACCCAGTACTTC. Translating gives CASALPGLAEETQYF.